The rows below give T cell receptor beta chains drawn from one sample of a study of T cells after posttransplantation cyclophosphamide. The data were produced by immunoSEQ multiplex PCR, yet TCRdb's version contains in-frame clones alone and is incomplete. The table includes approximately 5,000 clones, roughly 73% detected once. This sample comprised PBMCs, obtained around 320 days after allogeneic stem cell transplant with calcineurin inhibitor and methotrexate. These receptors were collected from a female patient in her fifties who received an allogeneic stem cell transplant from an unrelated donor, was CMV-positive, and had acute and chronic GVHD. Certain T cells may be donor cells from the graft. CDR3s include the opening cysteine and the closing phenylalanine or tryptophan. A D gene is named only where the DNA matches it firmly. For some rows the clone size is stated as once, few or many, or as a class when expanded; others skip it.

v_gene: TRBV7-9
abundance: -
j_gene: TRBJ2-1
d_gene: TRBD2
CDR3nt: TGTGCCAGCAGCTTAGGGACTAGCGGGACCCATGAGCAGTTCTTC
CDR3aa: CASSLGTSGTHEQFF

v_gene: TRBV6-6
abundance: -
j_gene: TRBJ2-5
d_gene: TRBD1
CDR3nt: TGTGCCAGCAGTTACTCGATTGTGACAGGGGCCGAGACCCAGTACTTC
CDR3aa: CASSYSIVTGAETQYF

v_gene: TRBV6-5
abundance: -
j_gene: TRBJ2-6
d_gene: TRBD1
CDR3nt: TGTGCCGAGGGGGCGCGAACTGGGGCCAACGTCCTGACTTTC
CDR3aa: CAEGARTGANVLTF

v_gene: TRBV9
abundance: -
j_gene: TRBJ2-7
d_gene: -
CDR3nt: TGTGCCAGCAGCCCGACAGGCTACGAGCAGTACTTC
CDR3aa: CASSPTGYEQYF

v_gene: TRBV2
abundance: -
j_gene: TRBJ2-3
d_gene: -
CDR3nt: TGTGCCAGCACTCCTCCACGGGCTAGCTCTATAGATACGCAGTATTTT
CDR3aa: CASTPPRASSIDTQYF

v_gene: TRBV19
abundance: -
j_gene: TRBJ2-5
d_gene: TRBD1
CDR3nt: TGTGCCAGTAGTCCCTTTTCCGGGACAGGGTTGTATGAGACCCAGTACTTC
CDR3aa: CASSPFSGTGLYETQYF

v_gene: TRBV4-1
abundance: -
j_gene: TRBJ2-1
d_gene: TRBD2
CDR3nt: TGCGCCAGCAGCCAAGCCGGGACTAGCGTCAACAATGAGCAGTTCTTC
CDR3aa: CASSQAGTSVNNEQFF

v_gene: TRBV9
abundance: few
j_gene: TRBJ2-7
d_gene: TRBD1
CDR3nt: TGTGCCAGCAGCGGACAGGGTGCCTACGAGCAGTACTTC
CDR3aa: CASSGQGAYEQYF

v_gene: TRBV7-8
abundance: -
j_gene: TRBJ2-7
d_gene: TRBD2
CDR3nt: TGTGCCAGCAGCGGGCTCCTGACTAGCGGGAGGGCCAAAGGCGAGCAGTACTTC
CDR3aa: CASSGLLTSGRAKGEQYF

v_gene: TRBV28
abundance: -
j_gene: TRBJ2-3
d_gene: -
CDR3nt: TGTGCCAGCAGTAACCCGACTCGGCACACAGATACGCAGTATTTT
CDR3aa: CASSNPTRHTDTQYF

v_gene: TRBV7-9
abundance: -
j_gene: TRBJ2-1
d_gene: TRBD2
CDR3nt: TGTGCCAGCAGCTTAATGACTAGCGGGAGGGGGTCCAATGAGCAGTTCTTC
CDR3aa: CASSLMTSGRGSNEQFF

v_gene: TRBV7-2
abundance: -
j_gene: TRBJ1-1
d_gene: TRBD1
CDR3nt: TGTGCCAGCAGCCCACAGGGGACGTGGAATACTGAAGCTTTCTTT
CDR3aa: CASSPQGTWNTEAFF

v_gene: TRBV27
abundance: -
j_gene: TRBJ2-5
d_gene: TRBD2
CDR3nt: TGTGCTAGCGGGCAGGGAACAGAGACCCAGTACTTC
CDR3aa: CASGQGTETQYF

v_gene: TRBV7-9
abundance: once
j_gene: TRBJ2-3
d_gene: TRBD1
CDR3nt: TGTGCCAGCAGCTTCTTGACAGGGGGCCATTTCCCAGATACGCAGTATTTT
CDR3aa: CASSFLTGGHFPDTQYF

v_gene: TRBV9
abundance: -
j_gene: TRBJ2-3
d_gene: TRBD2
CDR3nt: TGTGCCAGCAGCGGGGGACTAACTAGCACAGATACGCAGTATTTT
CDR3aa: CASSGGLTSTDTQYF

v_gene: TRBV6-1
abundance: -
j_gene: TRBJ1-2
d_gene: TRBD1
CDR3nt: TGTGCCAGCAGAGAGACAGGGGGAAAGAATGGCTACACCTTC
CDR3aa: CASRETGGKNGYTF

v_gene: TRBV6-6
abundance: -
j_gene: TRBJ2-4
d_gene: -
CDR3nt: TGTGCCAGCAGTTATGGGCAAACAGGAAACATTCAGTACTTC
CDR3aa: CASSYGQTGNIQYF

v_gene: TRBV6-5
abundance: -
j_gene: TRBJ1-2
d_gene: TRBD1
CDR3nt: TGTGCCAGCAGTCCAGGGACAGGGGGCGCTGGCTACACCTTC
CDR3aa: CASSPGTGGAGYTF

v_gene: TRBV28
abundance: -
j_gene: TRBJ2-3
d_gene: TRBD1
CDR3nt: TGTGCCAGCAGTCCCGGGACAGGGGTCGGGAGCACAGATACGCAGTATTTT
CDR3aa: CASSPGTGVGSTDTQYF

v_gene: TRBV28
abundance: -
j_gene: TRBJ1-5
d_gene: TRBD1
CDR3nt: TGTGCCAGCCCGCCCCGCAACGTCATGACAGGGGTCCTTAATCAGCCCCAGCATTTT
CDR3aa: CASPPRNVMTGVLNQPQHF

v_gene: TRBV5-1
abundance: -
j_gene: TRBJ2-1
d_gene: TRBD1
CDR3nt: TGCGCCAGCAGCACCCGGACAGGGCACTTGACCTATTACAATGAGCAGTTCTTC
CDR3aa: CASSTRTGHLTYYNEQFF

v_gene: TRBV6-1
abundance: -
j_gene: TRBJ2-7
d_gene: -
CDR3nt: TGTGCCATCGCTGGTGAACTCTACGAGCAGTACTTC
CDR3aa: CAIAGELYEQYF

v_gene: TRBV11-2
abundance: -
j_gene: TRBJ2-7
d_gene: TRBD2
CDR3nt: TGTGCCAGCAGCTCTGGAGGAGCGGGAACCCCCTACGAGCAGTACTTC
CDR3aa: CASSSGGAGTPYEQYF

v_gene: TRBV5-1
abundance: -
j_gene: TRBJ2-7
d_gene: TRBD1
CDR3nt: TGCGCCAGCAGCTTACGGGACAGTCCAGGCCAACGGGAGCAGTACTTC
CDR3aa: CASSLRDSPGQREQYF

v_gene: TRBV16
abundance: -
j_gene: TRBJ2-1
d_gene: TRBD2
CDR3nt: TGTGCCAGCAGCCAATCCGGGGTAGCGGGAGGGAATGAGCAGTTCTTC
CDR3aa: CASSQSGVAGGNEQFF

v_gene: TRBV5-6
abundance: -
j_gene: TRBJ2-7
d_gene: TRBD1
CDR3nt: TGTGCCAGCAGTTCGGACAGGGGGCCCTACGAGCAGTACTTC
CDR3aa: CASSSDRGPYEQYF

v_gene: TRBV21-1
abundance: -
j_gene: TRBJ1-5
d_gene: -
CDR3nt: TGTGCCAGCATCTACACGGTGACAGGTTCTTCCAATCAGCCCCAGCATTTT
CDR3aa: CASIYTVTGSSNQPQHF

v_gene: TRBV5-1
abundance: -
j_gene: TRBJ2-5
d_gene: TRBD2
CDR3nt: TGCGCCAGCAGCTTGGGCGGGAGGGAGACCCAGTACTTC
CDR3aa: CASSLGGRETQYF

v_gene: TRBV19
abundance: -
j_gene: TRBJ2-7
d_gene: TRBD1
CDR3nt: TGTGCCAGTAGTATGTATACAGGGGACTACGAGCAGTACTTC
CDR3aa: CASSMYTGDYEQYF

v_gene: TRBV7-9
abundance: -
j_gene: TRBJ2-3
d_gene: TRBD2
CDR3nt: TGTGCCAGCAGCTTAGCGGGACTCGCGGGAGTGGGAATAGATACGCAGTATTTT
CDR3aa: CASSLAGLAGVGIDTQYF

v_gene: TRBV7-6
abundance: once
j_gene: TRBJ2-6
d_gene: -
CDR3nt: TGTGCCAGCAGCTTAGACGAGGGGGTGGTTGGGGCCAACGTCCTGACTTTC
CDR3aa: CASSLDEGVVGANVLTF

v_gene: TRBV27
abundance: -
j_gene: TRBJ1-3
d_gene: -
CDR3nt: TGTGCCAGCAGTTTGGAGCCCCGCGGGCTCTCTGGAAACACCATATATTTT
CDR3aa: CASSLEPRGLSGNTIYF

v_gene: TRBV13
abundance: -
j_gene: TRBJ2-3
d_gene: TRBD2
CDR3nt: TGTGCCAGCTGGGCACCTAGCGGGACCACAGATACGCAGTATTTT
CDR3aa: CASWAPSGTTDTQYF

v_gene: TRBV27
abundance: few
j_gene: TRBJ1-1
d_gene: -
CDR3nt: TGTGCCAGCAGTTTATTCAGTTCCACTGAAGCTTTCTTT
CDR3aa: CASSLFSSTEAFF

v_gene: TRBV4-2
abundance: -
j_gene: TRBJ2-7
d_gene: TRBD1
CDR3nt: TGTGCCAGCAGCTTAGGGGGACAGGGATCCTACGAGCAGTACTTC
CDR3aa: CASSLGGQGSYEQYF

v_gene: TRBV11-2
abundance: -
j_gene: TRBJ1-5
d_gene: -
CDR3nt: TGTGCCAGCAGCTTAGATCGGACAGCAAATCAGCCCCAGCATTTT
CDR3aa: CASSLDRTANQPQHF

v_gene: TRBV9
abundance: -
j_gene: TRBJ2-2
d_gene: -
CDR3nt: TGTGCCAGCAGCGTAGGCACAACCCGTCTGTCCGGGGAGCTGTTTTTT
CDR3aa: CASSVGTTRLSGELFF

v_gene: TRBV5-4
abundance: -
j_gene: TRBJ2-3
d_gene: TRBD1
CDR3nt: TGTGCCAGCAGCTGGGGACAGTCCGCAGATACGCAGTATTTT
CDR3aa: CASSWGQSADTQYF

v_gene: TRBV19
abundance: -
j_gene: TRBJ1-4
d_gene: TRBD1
CDR3nt: TGTGCCAGTACCGACAGGGGGCGGTCGACCGGGTATGAAAAACTGTTTTTT
CDR3aa: CASTDRGRSTGYEKLFF

v_gene: TRBV9
abundance: -
j_gene: TRBJ2-3
d_gene: -
CDR3nt: TGTGCCAGCAGCGCAGGGGAAGTTAGCACAGATACGCAGTATTTT
CDR3aa: CASSAGEVSTDTQYF

v_gene: TRBV27
abundance: once
j_gene: TRBJ1-3
d_gene: -
CDR3nt: TGTGCCAGCAGTGGGAGTGGCTCTGGAAACACCATATATTTT
CDR3aa: CASSGSGSGNTIYF

v_gene: TRBV5-6
abundance: -
j_gene: TRBJ2-5
d_gene: TRBD2
CDR3nt: TGTGCCAGCAGCCTACTAGCGGGGGGAACCCAAGAGACCCAGTACTTC
CDR3aa: CASSLLAGGTQETQYF

v_gene: TRBV28
abundance: -
j_gene: TRBJ2-7
d_gene: -
CDR3nt: TGTGCCAGCAGTCGAGGCTTCGGCTCCTACGAGCAGTACTTC
CDR3aa: CASSRGFGSYEQYF

v_gene: TRBV6-5
abundance: once
j_gene: TRBJ1-1
d_gene: -
CDR3nt: TGTGCCAGCAGTTACCAGGGCGGGGGTCTGGGTGAAGCTTTCTTT
CDR3aa: CASSYQGGGLGEAFF

v_gene: TRBV2
abundance: few
j_gene: TRBJ2-1
d_gene: -
CDR3nt: TGTGCCAGCAGTGTTCTGGACTATTTTCCCGAGCAGTTCTTC
CDR3aa: CASSVLDYFPEQFF

v_gene: TRBV9
abundance: few
j_gene: TRBJ1-1
d_gene: -
CDR3nt: TGTGCCAGCAGCGTAGCCGCGGGTTTGAACACTGAAGCTTTCTTT
CDR3aa: CASSVAAGLNTEAFF

v_gene: TRBV28
abundance: -
j_gene: TRBJ2-5
d_gene: TRBD2
CDR3nt: TGTGCCAGCAGTTCGAGACTAGCGGGAGGGGTTCTGGAAGAGACCCAGTACTTC
CDR3aa: CASSSRLAGGVLEETQYF

v_gene: TRBV5-6
abundance: -
j_gene: TRBJ2-1
d_gene: -
CDR3nt: TGTGCCAGCAGCCCACAACCAGTGGTACCTTCCTACAATGAGCAGTTCTTC
CDR3aa: CASSPQPVVPSYNEQFF

v_gene: TRBV5-1
abundance: -
j_gene: TRBJ2-3
d_gene: -
CDR3nt: TGCGCCAGCAGGGTCGCACAAGATACGCAGTATTTT
CDR3aa: CASRVAQDTQYF

v_gene: TRBV21-1
abundance: -
j_gene: TRBJ2-7
d_gene: -
CDR3nt: TGTGCCAGCAGCGAACGCCGCAGGGGTAGCGGGCCTTACGAGCAGTACTTC
CDR3aa: CASSERRRGSGPYEQYF

v_gene: TRBV6-1
abundance: -
j_gene: TRBJ1-5
d_gene: TRBD1
CDR3nt: TGTGCCAGCAGTGATCCCGGGACAGTTCTCAATCAGCCCCAGCATTTT
CDR3aa: CASSDPGTVLNQPQHF